One and the same sample provided the 5 T cell receptor beta chains below, sequenced in a study of blood T cell repertoires in COVID-19. The method was immunoSEQ multiplex PCR; TCRdb's version includes in-frame clones alone and lacks a portion of them. This sample has 200,000 to 250,000 clones, with about 80% found just once. Sample: peripheral blood. All receptors come from a man older than 75 with acute or convalescent COVID-19.

This chain links TRBV2 with TRBJ1-1; D is perhaps TRBD1 (5 bases). Germline CDR1 reads SNHLY; CDR2 reads FYNNEI. The CDR3 has 14 amino acids. Trimming cost V 7 bases and J 4 bases, with 16 bases left between them. As DNA, the CDR3 is TGTGCCAGCAACGTTCGACAGTGGGGCACTGAAGCTTTCTTT. Its protein product is CASNVRQWGTEAFF.

This chain uses TRBV18 with TRBJ1-6; 7 positions agree with TRBD1. The CDR3 has 15 amino acids. Germline V gene data show CDR1 as KGHSH and CDR2 as LQKENI. J lost 7 bases, V lost 3 bases, and 6 bases had no gene match. The CDR3 reads CASSPRQGINSPLHF. The CDR3, as DNA: TGTGCCAGCTCACCTCGACAGGGTATAAATTCACCCCTCCACTTT.

The CDR3: CASSLLGLASNEQFF. The DNA of the CDR3 is TGTGCCAGCAGTCTCCTGGGTCTAGCCAGCAATGAGCAGTTCTTC. The chain carries TRBV27 and TRBJ2-1, with a weak D call TRBD2 (5 bases). The CDR3 runs to 15 residues. Germline assignment: CDR1 MNHEY and CDR2 SMNVEV (reference sequence). V lost 5 bases and J 6 bases, leaving 17 bases between the germline ends.

Note on this clone: Other DNA sequences from this sample encode an identical CDR3 as well. This chain links TRBV19 with TRBJ1-4, with 8 bases fitting TRBD1. Trimming took 6 bases from V and 4 from J; bases not matched to a gene: 4. The CDR3 length is 14 residues. Germline values: CDR1 LNHDA, CDR2 SQIVND (reference sequence). The CDR3 loop is CASRATGGNEKLFF. The CDR3 region has the DNA TGTGCCAGTAGGGCCACAGGGGGTAATGAAAAACTGTTTTTT.

The chain couples TRBV7-6 to TRBJ1-1; 10 bases align to TRBD1. This CDR3 is 15 amino acids long. CDR1 is SGHVS and CDR2 is FNYEAQ in the germline V gene. Trimming cost V 3 bases and J 4 bases; bases outside gene matches: 5. CDR3 residues: CASSFSTGGITEAFF. The CDR3 bases are TGTGCCAGCAGCTTTTCGACAGGGGGCATCACTGAAGCTTTCTTT.